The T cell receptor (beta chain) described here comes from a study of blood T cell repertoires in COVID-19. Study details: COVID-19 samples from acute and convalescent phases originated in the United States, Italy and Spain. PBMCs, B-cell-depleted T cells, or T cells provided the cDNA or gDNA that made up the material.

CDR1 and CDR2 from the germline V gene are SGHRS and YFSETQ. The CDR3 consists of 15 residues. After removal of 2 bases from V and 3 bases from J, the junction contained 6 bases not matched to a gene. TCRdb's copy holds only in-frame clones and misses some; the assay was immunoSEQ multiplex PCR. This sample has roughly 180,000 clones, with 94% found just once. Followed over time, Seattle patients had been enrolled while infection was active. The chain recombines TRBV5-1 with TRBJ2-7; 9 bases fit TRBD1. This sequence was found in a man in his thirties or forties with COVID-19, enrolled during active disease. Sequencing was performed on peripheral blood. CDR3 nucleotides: TGCGCCAGCAGCTTTCCCGGGACAGGGTTCTACGAGCAGTACTTC. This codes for CASSFPGTGFYEQYF.